This T cell receptor beta chain was identified during a study of lymphopenia after photon versus proton radiotherapy (dated by TCRdb to between 2019 and 2020). For context, the study as a whole: The immunological effects of photon versus proton radiation therapy were compared in patients with gastrointestinal tumors who developed high-grade lymphopenia. The cohort included about 18 patients with gastrointestinal tumors who developed lymphopenia after receiving either photon or proton therapy. The study aimed to characterize how the two radiation modalities differ in their impact on the immune system. General findings and caveats noted by the study authors: The authors looked at the survival association only in patients who died, and they framed better survival with proton therapy as a possibility rather than a demonstrated result. Once the lymphocyte count had reached its nadir, the repertoires of photon-treated patients showed oligoclonal expansion, particularly of CD8+ Temra cells, and this expansion drove the decline in diversity. Across the cohort, a larger post-nadir drop in TCR diversity was inversely correlated with overall survival time among patients who died. Relative stability during treatment was observed in proton-treated patients, whereas loss of naive T cells and TCR diversity and gain of effector/memory populations were observed in photon-treated patients.

The library relied on the immunoSEQ multiplex PCR assay. T cell repertoires were profiled by deep sequencing of rearranged TCR beta loci, alongside multiparametric flow cytometry. TCRdb re-hosts the immuneACCESS table, in-frame sequences only. Its copies lack some clones; in the studies checked, an unresolved V gene accounts for under half of them, and the cause for the rest is not known. This sample lists tens of thousands of clones; 85% to 90% were detected once. Clones ranked in the top ten supply 10% to 11% of the sample. V and J are truncated by 1 base and 5 bases respectively, leaving an intervening sequence of 9 bases. Reading from cysteine to phenylalanine, the CDR3 counts 14 amino acids. This entry keeps only the CDR3 DNA: 42 bases, framed from base 1. The germline V gene specifies SGHNT as CDR1 and YENEEA as CDR2. Turning to this clone: Its antigen is still unknown. The record has no base qualities; no much larger clone is one base away.

The receptor was derived from a man at least 80 years old with esophageal cancer. This specimen was peripheral blood, taken from a patient treated with proton-based radiotherapy. The chain uses TRBV11-3 and TRBJ2-1; the D gene remains uncertain. The nucleotide sequence is given as TGTGCCAGCAGCTTAGGCCAACTTAACAATGAGCAGTTCTTC. Translation gives CASSLGQLNNEQFF.